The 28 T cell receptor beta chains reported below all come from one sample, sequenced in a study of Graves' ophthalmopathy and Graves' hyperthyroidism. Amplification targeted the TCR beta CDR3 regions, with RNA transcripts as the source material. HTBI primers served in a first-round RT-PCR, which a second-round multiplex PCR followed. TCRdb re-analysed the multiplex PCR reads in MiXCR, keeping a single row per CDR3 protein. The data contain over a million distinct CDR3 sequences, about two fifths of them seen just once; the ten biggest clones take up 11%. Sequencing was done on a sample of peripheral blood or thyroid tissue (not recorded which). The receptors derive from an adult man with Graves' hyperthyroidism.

In nucleotides, the CDR3 is TGCAGCGTTGGAGGCAGGGTCTCCAACACTGAAGCTTTCTTT. It codes for CSVGGRVSNTEAFF. The rearrangement links TRBV29-1 to TRBJ1-1; tentatively, D is TRBD1 (5 bases). Germline-derived CDR1 and CDR2 are SQVTM and ANQGSEA. The ends were cut back, 4 bases at V and 2 bases at J, with 14 bases in the middle. CDR3 length: 14 residues.

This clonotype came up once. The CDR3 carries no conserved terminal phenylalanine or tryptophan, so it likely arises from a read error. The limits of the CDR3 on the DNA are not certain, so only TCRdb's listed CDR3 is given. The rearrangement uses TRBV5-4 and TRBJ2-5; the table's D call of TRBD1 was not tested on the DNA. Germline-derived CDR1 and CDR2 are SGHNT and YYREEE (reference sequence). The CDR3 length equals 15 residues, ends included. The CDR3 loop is CASSLAGTYGYTFGS.

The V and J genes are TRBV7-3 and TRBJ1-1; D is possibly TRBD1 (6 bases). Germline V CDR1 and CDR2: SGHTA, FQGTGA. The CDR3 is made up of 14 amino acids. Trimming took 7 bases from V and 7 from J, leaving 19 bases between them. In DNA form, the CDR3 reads TGTGCCAGCACCGAAACAGGGATCATCTATGAAGCTTTCTTT. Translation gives CASTETGIIYEAFF. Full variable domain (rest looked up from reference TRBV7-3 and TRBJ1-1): GAGVSQTPSNKVTEKGKYVELRCDPISGHTALYWYRQSLGQGPEFLIYFQGTGAADDSGLPNDRFFAVRPEGSVSTLKIQRTERGDSAVYLCASTETGIIYEAFFGQGTRLTVV.

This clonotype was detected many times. CDR3 sequence: CASSSTGDKLFF. The CDR3, as DNA: TGTGCCAGCAGCTCAACAGGGGACAAACTGTTTTTT. This rearrangement joins TRBV7-2 to TRBJ1-4, with 7 bases lining up with TRBD1. V lost 4 bases, J lost 11 bases, and 4 bases stayed unmatched. The germline V gene encodes CDR1 SGHTA and CDR2 FQGNSA. CDR3 length equals 12 residues. The full variable domain, completed using reference TRBV7-2 and TRBJ1-4, is GAGVSQSPSNKVTEKGKDVELRCDPISGHTALYWYRQSLGQGLEFLIYFQGNSAPDKSGLPSDRFSAERTGGSVSTLTIQRTQQEDSAVYLCASSSTGDKLFFGSGTQLSVL.

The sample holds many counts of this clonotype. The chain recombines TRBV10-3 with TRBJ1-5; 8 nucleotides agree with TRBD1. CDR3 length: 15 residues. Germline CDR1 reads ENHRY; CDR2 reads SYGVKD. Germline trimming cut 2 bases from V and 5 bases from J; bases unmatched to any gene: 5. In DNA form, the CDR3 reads TGTGCCATCAGTGAGAGGGCAGGGGGCCATCAGCCCCAGCATTTT. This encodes CAISERAGGHQPQHF.

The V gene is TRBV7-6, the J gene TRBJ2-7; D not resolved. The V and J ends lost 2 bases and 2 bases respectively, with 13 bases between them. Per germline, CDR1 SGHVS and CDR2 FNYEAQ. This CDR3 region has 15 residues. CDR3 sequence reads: CASSLIPTTAYEQYF. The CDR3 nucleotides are TGTGCCAGCAGCTTAATACCGACGACGGCCTACGAGCAGTACTTC.

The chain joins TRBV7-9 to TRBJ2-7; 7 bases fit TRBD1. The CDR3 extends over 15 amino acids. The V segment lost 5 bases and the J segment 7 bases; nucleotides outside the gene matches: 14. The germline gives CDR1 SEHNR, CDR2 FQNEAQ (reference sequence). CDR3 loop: CASSHPTDRSEEQYF. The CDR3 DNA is TGTGCCAGCAGCCACCCCACGGACAGGTCGGAAGAGCAGTACTTC.

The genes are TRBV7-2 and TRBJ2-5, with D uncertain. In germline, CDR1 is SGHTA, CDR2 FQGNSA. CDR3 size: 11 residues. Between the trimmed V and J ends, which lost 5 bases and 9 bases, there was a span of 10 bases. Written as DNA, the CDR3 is TGTGCCAGCAGCCCGTTAACGGCCCAGTACTTC. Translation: CASSPLTAQYF. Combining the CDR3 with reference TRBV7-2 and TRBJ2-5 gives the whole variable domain GAGVSQSPSNKVTEKGKDVELRCDPISGHTALYWYRQSLGQGLEFLIYFQGNSAPDKSGLPSDRFSAERTGGSVSTLTIQRTQQEDSAVYLCASSPLTAQYFGPGTRLLVL.

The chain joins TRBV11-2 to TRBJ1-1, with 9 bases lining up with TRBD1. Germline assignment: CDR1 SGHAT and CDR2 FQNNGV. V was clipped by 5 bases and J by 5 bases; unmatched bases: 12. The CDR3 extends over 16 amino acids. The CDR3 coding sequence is TGTGCCAGCAGCCCGACCCGGACAGGGGCAGGAACTGAAGCTTTCTTT. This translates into CASSPTRTGAGTEAFF.

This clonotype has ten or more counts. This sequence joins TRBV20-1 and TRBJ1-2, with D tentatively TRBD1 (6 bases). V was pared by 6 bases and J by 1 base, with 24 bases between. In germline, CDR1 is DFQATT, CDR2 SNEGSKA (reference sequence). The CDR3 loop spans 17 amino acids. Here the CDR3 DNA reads TGCAGTGCCAAGGCCCTCGGGACACCCGACGGTAACTATGGCTACACCTTC. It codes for CSAKALGTPDGNYGYTF.

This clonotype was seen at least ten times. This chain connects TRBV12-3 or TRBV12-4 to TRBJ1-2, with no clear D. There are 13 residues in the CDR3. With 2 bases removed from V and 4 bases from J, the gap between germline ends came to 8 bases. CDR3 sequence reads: CASSLQETYGYTF. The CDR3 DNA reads TGTGCCAGCAGTTTACAGGAAACCTATGGCTACACCTTC.

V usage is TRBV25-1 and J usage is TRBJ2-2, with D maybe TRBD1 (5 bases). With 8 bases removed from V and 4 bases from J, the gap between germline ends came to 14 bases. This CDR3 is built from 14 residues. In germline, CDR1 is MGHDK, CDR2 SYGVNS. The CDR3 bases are TGTGCCAGCGTAGAAGGAGACAGCACCGGGGAGCTGTTTTTT. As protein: CASVEGDSTGELFF.

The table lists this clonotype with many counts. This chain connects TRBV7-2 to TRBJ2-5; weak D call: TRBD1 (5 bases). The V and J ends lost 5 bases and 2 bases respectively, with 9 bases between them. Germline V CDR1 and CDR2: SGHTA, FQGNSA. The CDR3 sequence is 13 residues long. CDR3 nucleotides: TGTGCCAGCAGCGCCCCAGGGCAAGAGACCCAGTACTTC. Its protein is CASSAPGQETQYF.

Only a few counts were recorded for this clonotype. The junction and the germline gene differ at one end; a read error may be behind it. This chain's CDR3 is CASSPLRGGPFRETQYF. In nucleotides, the CDR3 is TGTGCCAGCAGTCCCCTCCGGGGGGGCCCATTTAGGGAGACCCAGTACTTC. The rearrangement uses TRBV10-3 and TRBJ2-5, with 8 bases identical to TRBD2. Germline V gene lookup returns CDR1 ENHRY and CDR2 SYGVKD. This CDR3 contains 17 residues.

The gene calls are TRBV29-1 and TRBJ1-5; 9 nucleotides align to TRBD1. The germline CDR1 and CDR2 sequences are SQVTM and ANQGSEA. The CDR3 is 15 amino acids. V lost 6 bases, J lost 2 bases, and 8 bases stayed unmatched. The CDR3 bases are TGCAGCGTCCTACAGGGGGCGAGGGGCAATCAGCCCCAGCATTTT. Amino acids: CSVLQGARGNQPQHF.

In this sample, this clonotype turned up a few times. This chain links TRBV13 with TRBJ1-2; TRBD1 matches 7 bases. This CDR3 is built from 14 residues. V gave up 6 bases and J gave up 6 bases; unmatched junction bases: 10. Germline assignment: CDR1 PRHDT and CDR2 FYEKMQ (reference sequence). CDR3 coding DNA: TGTGCCAGCAGAGATCTCGGGACAGAACATGGCTACACCTTC. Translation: CASRDLGTEHGYTF.

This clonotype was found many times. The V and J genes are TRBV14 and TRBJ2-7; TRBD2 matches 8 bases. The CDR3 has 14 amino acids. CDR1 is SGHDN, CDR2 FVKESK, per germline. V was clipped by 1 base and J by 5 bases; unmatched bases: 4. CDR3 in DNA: TGTGCCAGCAGCCAAGTCGGGGGGGCTGACGAGCAGTACTTC. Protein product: CASSQVGGADEQYF. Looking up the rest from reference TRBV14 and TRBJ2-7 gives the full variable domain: EAGVTQFPSHSVIEKGQTVTLRCDPISGHDNLYWYRRVMGKEIKFLLHFVKESKQDESGMPNNRFLAERTGGTYSTLKVQPAELEDSGVYFCASSQVGGADEQYFGPGTRLTVT.

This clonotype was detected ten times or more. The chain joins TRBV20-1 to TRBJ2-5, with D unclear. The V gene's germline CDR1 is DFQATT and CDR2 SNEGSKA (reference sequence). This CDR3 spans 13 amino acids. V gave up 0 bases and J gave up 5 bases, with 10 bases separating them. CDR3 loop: CSARDREMETQYF. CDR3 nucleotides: TGCAGTGCTAGAGATAGGGAAATGGAGACCCAGTACTTC.

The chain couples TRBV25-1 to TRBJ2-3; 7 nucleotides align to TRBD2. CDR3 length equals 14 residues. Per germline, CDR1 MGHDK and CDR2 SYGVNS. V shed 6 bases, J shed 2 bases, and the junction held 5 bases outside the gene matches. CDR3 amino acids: CASSQAGNTDTQYF. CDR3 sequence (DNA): TGTGCCAGCAGCCAAGCGGGAAACACAGATACGCAGTATTTT.

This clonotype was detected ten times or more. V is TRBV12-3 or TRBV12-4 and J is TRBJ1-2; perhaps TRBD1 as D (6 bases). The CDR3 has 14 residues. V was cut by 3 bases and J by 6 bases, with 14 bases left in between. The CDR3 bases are TGTGCCAGCAGTTTTGTAGGGGGGCGGCATGGCTACACCTTC. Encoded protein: CASSFVGGRHGYTF.

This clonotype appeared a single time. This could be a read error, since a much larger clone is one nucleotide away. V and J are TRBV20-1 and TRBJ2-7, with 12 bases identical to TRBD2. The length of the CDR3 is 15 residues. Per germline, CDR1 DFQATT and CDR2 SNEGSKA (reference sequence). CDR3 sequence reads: CSARPTSGSPYEHYF. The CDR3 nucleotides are TGCAGTGCTAGGCCGACTAGCGGGAGTCCCTACGAGCACTACTTC.

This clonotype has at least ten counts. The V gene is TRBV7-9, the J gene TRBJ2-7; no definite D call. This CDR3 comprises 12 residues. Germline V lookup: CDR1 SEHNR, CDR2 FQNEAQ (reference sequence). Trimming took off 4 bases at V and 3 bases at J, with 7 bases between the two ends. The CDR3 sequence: CASSSNDYEQYF. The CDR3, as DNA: TGTGCCAGCAGCTCAAACGACTACGAGCAGTACTTC.

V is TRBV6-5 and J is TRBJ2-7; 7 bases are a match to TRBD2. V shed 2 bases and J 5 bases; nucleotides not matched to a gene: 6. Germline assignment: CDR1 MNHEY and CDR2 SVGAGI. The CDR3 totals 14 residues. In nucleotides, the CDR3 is TGTGCCAGCAGTTACGGGCTAGCGGCGCACGAGCAGTACTTC. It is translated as CASSYGLAAHEQYF.

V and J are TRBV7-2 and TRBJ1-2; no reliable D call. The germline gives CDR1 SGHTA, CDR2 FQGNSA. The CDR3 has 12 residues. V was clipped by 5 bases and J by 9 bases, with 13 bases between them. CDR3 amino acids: CASSQYDTSYTF. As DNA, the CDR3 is TGTGCCAGCAGCCAATATGACACGAGCTACACCTTC.

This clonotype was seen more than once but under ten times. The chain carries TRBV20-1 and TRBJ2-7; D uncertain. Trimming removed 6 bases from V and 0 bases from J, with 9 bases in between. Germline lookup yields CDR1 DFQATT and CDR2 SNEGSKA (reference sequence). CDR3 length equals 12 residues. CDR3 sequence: CSARYLSYEQYF. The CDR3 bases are TGCAGTGCCCGCTACCTCTCCTACGAGCAGTACTTC.

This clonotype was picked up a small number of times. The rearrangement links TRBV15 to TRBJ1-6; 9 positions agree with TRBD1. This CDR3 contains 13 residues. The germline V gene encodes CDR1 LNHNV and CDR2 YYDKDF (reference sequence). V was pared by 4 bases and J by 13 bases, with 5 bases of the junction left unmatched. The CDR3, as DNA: TGTGCCACCAGCATTAGGGGACAGGGTCCCCTCCACTTT. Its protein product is CATSIRGQGPLHF. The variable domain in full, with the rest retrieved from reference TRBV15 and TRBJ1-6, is DAMVIQNPRYQVTQFGKPVTLSCSQTLNHNVMYWYQQKSSQAPKLLFHYYDKDFNNEADTPDNFQSRRPNTSFCFLDIRSPGLGDTAMYLCATSIRGQGPLHFGNGTRLTVT.

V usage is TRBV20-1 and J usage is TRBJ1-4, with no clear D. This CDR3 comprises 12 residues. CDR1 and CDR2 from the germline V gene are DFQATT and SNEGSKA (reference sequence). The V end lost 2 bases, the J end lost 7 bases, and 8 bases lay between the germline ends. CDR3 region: CSARIGPEKLFF. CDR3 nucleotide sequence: TGCAGTGCTAGAATCGGGCCTGAAAAACTGTTTTTT.

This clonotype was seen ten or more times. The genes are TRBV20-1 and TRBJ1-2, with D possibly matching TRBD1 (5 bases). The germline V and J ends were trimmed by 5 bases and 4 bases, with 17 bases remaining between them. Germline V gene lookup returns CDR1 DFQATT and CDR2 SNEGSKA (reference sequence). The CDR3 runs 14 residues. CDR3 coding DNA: TGCAGTGCTCCGGGACCCCAGGGAGCCTATGGCTACACCTTC. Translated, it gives CSAPGPQGAYGYTF.